The T cell receptor (beta chain) under discussion was sequenced for a study of technical replicates of blood from a few donors. The CDR3 loop spans 17 amino acids. V shed 3 bases and J 5 bases; nucleotides not matched to a gene: 16. Germline V gene lookup returns CDR1 SQVTM and CDR2 ANQGSEA. Using immunoSEQ multiplex PCR, the repertoire was profiled, and TCRdb retains in-frame clones only, with some absent. Of around 62,000 clones listed, roughly 98% are singletons. The chain uses TRBV29-1 and TRBJ2-1; 7 positions match TRBD2. The sequenced material came from T cells isolated from PBMCs. The receptor's source is a human donor in good health. This chain's CDR3 is CSVDPPYVQRGNNEQFF. As DNA, the CDR3 is TGCAGCGTTGATCCCCCATACGTTCAGCGGGGTAACAATGAGCAGTTCTTC.